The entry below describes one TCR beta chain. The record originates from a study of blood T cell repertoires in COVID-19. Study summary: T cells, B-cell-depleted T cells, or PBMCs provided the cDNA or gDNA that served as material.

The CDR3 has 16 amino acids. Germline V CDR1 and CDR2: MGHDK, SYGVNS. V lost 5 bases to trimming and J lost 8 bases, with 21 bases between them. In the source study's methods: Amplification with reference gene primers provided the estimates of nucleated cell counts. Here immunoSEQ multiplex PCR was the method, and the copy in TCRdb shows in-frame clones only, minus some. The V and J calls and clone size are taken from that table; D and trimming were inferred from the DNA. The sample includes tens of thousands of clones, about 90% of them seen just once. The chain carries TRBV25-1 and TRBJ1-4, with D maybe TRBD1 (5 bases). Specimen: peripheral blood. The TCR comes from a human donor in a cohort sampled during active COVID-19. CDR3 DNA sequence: TGTGCCAGCAGTACCTCCGGTGGGGGGAGCTGGGAAAAACTGTTTTTT. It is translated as CASSTSGGGSWEKLFF.